This entry lists 2 T cell receptor beta chains sequenced from one sample in a study of a mutant IDH1 vaccine in newly diagnosed glioma (dated by TCRdb to the early 2020s). The time point label, read with the paper, signifies: baseline, week 1 (first vaccination visit). The treatment or condition label, read with the paper, signifies: pre-vaccination baseline after standard-of-care therapy. Library method: the immunoSEQ multiplex PCR assay. TCRdb re-hosts the immuneACCESS table, in-frame sequences only. Its copies lack some clones; in the studies checked, an unresolved V gene accounts for under half of them, and the cause for the rest is not known. Here the sample has 90,000 to 95,000 clones; around 82% occur a single time. Approximately 7% of the sample goes to the ten largest clones. The material sequenced was PBMCs, taken from a glioma patient treated with radiotherapy, temozolomide or both. These receptor sequences come from a woman aged 45-59 years with glioma.

The genes are TRBV5-1 and TRBJ1-1; D remains unclear. V gave up 4 bases and J gave up 3 bases, with 16 bases separating them. The CDR3 runs 15 residues. CDR1 and CDR2 from the germline V gene are SGHRS and YFSETQ. CDR3 sequence reads: CASSAWEGRDTEAFF. DNA for the CDR3: TGCGCCAGCAGCGCGTGGGAAGGGAGGGACACTGAAGCTTTCTTT.

This chain connects TRBV2 to TRBJ1-2, with 7 bases that match TRBD1. Germline loops: CDR1 SNHLY, CDR2 FYNNEI. This CDR3 is built from 15 residues. V was clipped by 6 bases and J by 0 bases; unmatched bases: 7. In DNA, the CDR3 is TGTGCCAGCAGATTTACAGGGGCCACTAACTATGGCTACACCTTC. Translated, it gives CASRFTGATNYGYTF.